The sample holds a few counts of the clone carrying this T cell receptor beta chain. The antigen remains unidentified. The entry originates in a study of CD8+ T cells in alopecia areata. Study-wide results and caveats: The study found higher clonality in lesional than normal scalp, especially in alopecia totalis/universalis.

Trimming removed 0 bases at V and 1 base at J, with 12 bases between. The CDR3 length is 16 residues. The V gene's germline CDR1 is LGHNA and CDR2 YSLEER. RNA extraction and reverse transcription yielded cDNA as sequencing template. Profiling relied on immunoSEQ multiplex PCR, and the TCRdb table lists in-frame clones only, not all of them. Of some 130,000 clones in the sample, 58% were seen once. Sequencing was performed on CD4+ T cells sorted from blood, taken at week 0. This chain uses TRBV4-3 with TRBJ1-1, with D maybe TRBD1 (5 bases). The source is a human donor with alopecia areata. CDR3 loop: CASSQEDSPGNTEAFF. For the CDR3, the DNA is TGCGCCAGCAGCCAAGAAGACAGTCCGGGGAACACTGAAGCTTTCTTT.